This T cell receptor beta chain was captured by sequencing in a study of T cell changes during pregnancy in multiple sclerosis. Sequencing used immunoSEQ multiplex PCR; TCRdb keeps in-frame clones, though not all of them. The data contain approximately 100,000 clones, around 94% of them seen just once; the ten biggest clones take up approximately 1.2%. This CDR3 region has 16 residues. This receptor was obtained from a female donor with multiple sclerosis, enrolled in a pregnancy study. V is TRBV1 and J is TRBJ2-1; whether TRBD2, the table's D call, matches the DNA was not checked. TRBV1 is annotated as a pseudogene. The material was peripheral blood, obtained in the second trimester of pregnancy. This CDR3 reads CTSSHRASGRTIEQFF. CDR3 bases: TGCACCAGCAGCCACCGGGCTAGCGGGAGAACTATTGAGCAGTTCTTC.